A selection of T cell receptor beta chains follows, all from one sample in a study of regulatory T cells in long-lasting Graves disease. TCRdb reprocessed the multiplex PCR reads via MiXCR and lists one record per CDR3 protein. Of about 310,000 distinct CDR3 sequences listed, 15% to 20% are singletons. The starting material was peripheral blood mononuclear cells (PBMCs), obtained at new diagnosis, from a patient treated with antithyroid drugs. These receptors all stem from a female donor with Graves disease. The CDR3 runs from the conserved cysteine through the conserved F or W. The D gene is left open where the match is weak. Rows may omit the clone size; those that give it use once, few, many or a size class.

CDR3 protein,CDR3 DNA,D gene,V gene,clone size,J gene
CASIPQGAQNTEAFF,TGTGCCAGCATCCCCCAAGGGGCCCAGAACACTGAAGCTTTCTTT,.,TRBV3-1,.,TRBJ1-1
CASSLGQGSSEAFF,TGCGCCAGCAGCCTAGGACAGGGAAGCTCTGAAGCTTTCTTT,TRBD1,TRBV5-1,.,TRBJ1-1
CAWGTPKRDTEALF,TGTGCCTGGGGGACACCAAAGCGGGACACTGAAGCTCTCTTT,.,TRBV30,.,TRBJ2-3
CSARDAAGSGGSHNEQFF,TGCAGTGCTAGAGATGCGGCGGGCTCCGGCGGGAGCCACAATGAGCAGTTCTTC,TRBD2,TRBV20-1,few,TRBJ2-1
CASSSGTGQIYGYTF,TGTGCCAGCAGTTCCGGGACAGGACAAATCTATGGCTACACCTTC,TRBD1,TRBV28,many,TRBJ1-2
CASSVELAGTDTQYF,TGTGCCAGCAGTGTCGAGCTAGCGGGCACAGATACGCAGTATTTT,TRBD2,TRBV2,many,TRBJ2-3
CASSKALGGSGNEQFF,TGTGCCAGTAGTAAGGCCCTGGGCGGGAGCGGCAATGAGCAGTTCTTC,TRBD2,TRBV19,many,TRBJ2-1
CASSQHSTGQNSPLHF,TGCGCCAGCAGCCAACACTCGACAGGGCAGAATTCACCCCTCCACTTT,TRBD1,TRBV4-1,many,TRBJ1-6
CASSSPQRRADRAETQYF,TGTGCCAGCAGCTCTCCACAGAGGAGGGCAGATAGGGCGGAGACCCAGTACTTC,.,TRBV7-6,many,TRBJ2-5
CASSLSGRAAEQFF,TGTGCCAGCAGTTTAAGCGGGAGGGCCGCTGAGCAGTTCTTC,TRBD2,TRBV28,many,TRBJ2-1
CASSMGPTRLSTGELFF,TGTGCCAGTAGTATGGGGCCCACAAGGCTGTCCACCGGGGAGCTGTTTTTT,.,TRBV19,.,TRBJ2-2
CASSVAGANEKLFF,TGTGCCAGCAGCGTAGCGGGAGCTAATGAAAAACTGTTTTTT,.,TRBV9,.,TRBJ1-4
CATGAGTGITGELFF,TGTGCCACCGGAGCCGGGACAGGGATCACCGGGGAGCTGTTTTTT,TRBD1,TRBV10-3,many,TRBJ2-2
CASSLALGDEQYF,TGTGCCAGCAGCTTAGCGTTAGGAGACGAGCAGTACTTC,.,TRBV7-9,many,TRBJ2-7
CASSPQRNEQFF,TGTGCCAGCAGCCCCCAGCGCAATGAGCAGTTCTTC,.,TRBV7-2,many,TRBJ2-1
CASSYTNFGKLFF,TGTGCCAGCAGTTATACAAACTTCGGGAAACTGTTTTTT,.,TRBV6-5,many,TRBJ1-4
CSVVREGNTDTQYF,TGCAGCGTTGTACGGGAGGGTAACACAGATACGCAGTATTTT,TRBD2,TRBV29-1,many,TRBJ2-3
CASRGAGKVNQPQHF,TGTGCCAGTAGAGGGGCAGGGAAAGTAAATCAGCCCCAGCATTTT,.,TRBV19,many,TRBJ1-5
CASSTDDRGGAEQYF,TGTGCCAGTAGTACAGACGACAGGGGGGGCGCCGAGCAGTACTTC,TRBD1,TRBV19,many,TRBJ2-7
CASSEGQGITEAFF,TGTGCCAGCAGTGAAGGCCAGGGGATCACTGAAGCTTTCTTT,.,TRBV2,.,TRBJ1-1
CASSLGGQGDTQYF,TGTGCCAGCAGCTTAGGAGGGCAGGGGGATACGCAGTATTTT,.,TRBV28,many,TRBJ2-3
CASIVAGGPSAGELFF,TGTGCCAGTATCGTAGCGGGAGGGCCTTCGGCCGGGGAGCTGTTTTTT,TRBD2,TRBV7-2,.,TRBJ2-2
CASSPLQVDGYTF,TGTGCCAGCAGTCCCCTACAAGTTGATGGCTACACCTTC,.,TRBV28,many,TRBJ1-2
CASSLPGSEAFF,TGTGCCAGCAGCTTACCAGGGTCTGAAGCTTTCTTT,.,TRBV5-5,.,TRBJ1-1
CASSGLRFTEAFF,TGTGCCAGTAGTGGGCTGCGTTTCACTGAAGCTTTCTTT,.,TRBV19,few,TRBJ1-1
CASSRTARELFF,TGTGCCAGCAGCCGGACTGCCCGGGAGCTGTTTTTT,.,TRBV12-3/TRBV12-4,.,TRBJ2-2
CASSLSGTGAFF,TGTGCCAGCAGTCTTTCCGGGACAGGGGCTTTCTTT,TRBD1,TRBV12-3/TRBV12-4,many,TRBJ1-1
CASNQGVGELFF,TGTGCCAGCAACCAGGGGGTCGGGGAGCTGTTTTTT,TRBD1,TRBV6-1,.,TRBJ2-2
CASSIGPGDANYGYTF,TGTGCCAGTAGTATAGGGCCAGGGGATGCCAACTATGGCTACACCTTC,.,TRBV19,many,TRBJ1-2
CASSQVRGGEMPYGYTF,TGCGCCAGCAGCCAAGTTCGAGGGGGAGAGATGCCGTATGGCTACACCTTC,.,TRBV4-1,few,TRBJ1-2
CASSIGNSNQPQHF,TGTGCCAGTAGTATCGGGAATAGCAATCAGCCCCAGCATTTT,.,TRBV19,.,TRBJ1-5